This T cell receptor (beta chain) stems from a study of early T cells in non-severe SARS-CoV-2 infection. Study information: The chains were unpaired, and the sequenced material was bulk RNA from unsorted whole blood.

Unique molecular identifiers tagged individual cDNA molecules. From the 5' RACE reads, TCRdb called clonotypes with MiXCR, one entry per CDR3 protein. In the table there are 75,000 to 90,000 distinct CDR3 sequences, over 9.5% of which are singletons. About this clonotype itself: The antigen is unknown.

The germline V and J ends were trimmed by 5 bases and 2 bases, with 13 bases remaining between them. CDR3 length: 14 residues. Germline V gene lookup returns CDR1 SGHTS and CDR2 YDEGEE. Study observations and caveats: Missing private and CD4 specificities, VDJdb matching favored anti-spike CD8 responses.

The origin of this receptor is an adult who was a healthcare worker with PCR-confirmed SARS-CoV-2 infection or an uninfected control (not recorded which). This sample comprised whole blood, obtained at baseline. The rearrangement uses TRBV5-8 and TRBJ2-5, with a tentative D call TRBD1 (5 bases). The CDR3 loop reads CASSLPGIQETQYF. CDR3 in DNA: TGTGCCAGCAGTCTACCAGGGATTCAAGAGACCCAGTACTTC.